This TCR beta chain was retrieved from a study of T cell responses to AZD1222 COVID-19 vaccine. Broader study findings: Mostly white British, mostly female donors; authors suggested clonal diversity may be underestimated. Reports indicate that nearly half of spike-specific TCRs are directed at unmutated variant regions.

On this clone itself: Its target is unknown.

Trimming removed 4 bases from V and 6 bases from J, with 13 bases in between. This CDR3 contains 14 residues. Germline V lookup: CDR1 MDHEN, CDR2 SYDVKM. Sequencing was performed with immunoSEQ multiplex PCR; in TCRdb, only in-frame clones are kept and a portion is missing. The table shows around 35,000 clones, with approximately 86% occurring only once. The source is an adult in good health. Sequencing used peripheral blood, obtained on day 0 of AZD1222 vaccination. The rearrangement joins TRBV28 to TRBJ1-5; D is possibly TRBD1 (6 bases). DNA of the CDR3: TGTGCCAGCAGTTATGACCAGGGGCGTCAGCCCCAGCATTTT. Translation gives CASSYDQGRQPQHF.